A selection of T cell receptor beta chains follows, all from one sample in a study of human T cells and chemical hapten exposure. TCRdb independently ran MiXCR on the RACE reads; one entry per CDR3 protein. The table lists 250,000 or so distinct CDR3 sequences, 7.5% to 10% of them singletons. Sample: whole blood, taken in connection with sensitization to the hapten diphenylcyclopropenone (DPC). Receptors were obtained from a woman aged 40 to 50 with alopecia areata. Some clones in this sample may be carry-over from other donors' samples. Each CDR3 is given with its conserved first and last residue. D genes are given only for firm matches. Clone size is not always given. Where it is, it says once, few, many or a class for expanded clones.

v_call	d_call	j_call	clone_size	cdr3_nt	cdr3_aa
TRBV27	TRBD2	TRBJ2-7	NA	TGTGCCAGCAAGACTAGCGGGAGGACCGAGCAGTACTTC	CASKTSGRTEQYF
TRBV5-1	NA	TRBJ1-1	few	TGCGCCAGCAGCTTGGGACAGTCCATGAACACTGAAGCTTTCTTT	CASSLGQSMNTEAFF
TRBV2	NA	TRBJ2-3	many	TGTGCCAGCAGTGCAGATACAGATACGCAGTATTTT	CASSADTDTQYF
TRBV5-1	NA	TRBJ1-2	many	TGCGCCAGCAGAGAGACAGGATACTACACCTTC	CASRETGYYTF
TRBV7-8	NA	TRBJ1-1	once	TGTGCCAGCCTGTCAGGCGGGAACACTGAAGCTTTCTTT	CASLSGGNTEAFF
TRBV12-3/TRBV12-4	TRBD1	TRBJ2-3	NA	TGTGCCAGCAGACCGGGACAGGGCCGTGGAGATACGCAGTATTTT	CASRPGQGRGDTQYF
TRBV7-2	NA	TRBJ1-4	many	TGTGCCAGCAGCTTAGCCCGGGACATTAATGAAAAACTGTTTTTT	CASSLARDINEKLFF
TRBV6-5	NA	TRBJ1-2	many	TGTGCCGCCGGGACACCCCCCTATGGCTACACCTTC	CAAGTPPYGYTF
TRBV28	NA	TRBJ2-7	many	TGTGCCAGCAGTTCAGCGACAGAGCAGTACTTC	CASSSATEQYF
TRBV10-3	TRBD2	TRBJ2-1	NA	TGTGCCATCAGTGACCCAGGACTAGCGGGAGATGAGCAGTTCTTC	CAISDPGLAGDEQFF
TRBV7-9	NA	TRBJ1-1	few	TGTGCCAGCAGCTTAGAAAGGCAGGGAGCTTTCTTT	CASSLERQGAFF
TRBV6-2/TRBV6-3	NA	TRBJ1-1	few	TGTGCCAGCAGTTCAGGGACACCCGGGGACACTGAAGCTTTCTTT	CASSSGTPGDTEAFF
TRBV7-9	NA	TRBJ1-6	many	TGTGCCATCCAGGGATCCTATAATTCACCCCTCCACTTT	CAIQGSYNSPLHF
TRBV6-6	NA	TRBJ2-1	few	TGTGCCAGCAGTTACGGTATCCCGGCGGAGCAGTTCTTC	CASSYGIPAEQFF
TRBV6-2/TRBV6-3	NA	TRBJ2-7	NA	TGTGCCAGCACTCGGGCAGGATCCTACGAGCAGTACTTC	CASTRAGSYEQYF
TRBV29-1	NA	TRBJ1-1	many	TGCAGCGTTCGGACAGTCGGGACAGAAGCTTTCTTT	CSVRTVGTEAFF
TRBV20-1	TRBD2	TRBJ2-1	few	TGCAGTGCTAGACGACTAGCGGGAGACAATGAGCAGTTCTTC	CSARRLAGDNEQFF
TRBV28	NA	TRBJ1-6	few	TGTGCCAGCACCAACGGACGGATTGGGGGTAATTCACCCCTCCACTTT	CASTNGRIGGNSPLHF
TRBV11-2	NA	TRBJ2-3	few	TGTGCCTCCACCCAAAGCACAGATACGCAGTATTTT	CASTQSTDTQYF
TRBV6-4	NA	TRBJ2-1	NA	TGTGCCAGCAGTGACTCCACAGCTGACTACAATGAGCAGTTCTTC	CASSDSTADYNEQFF
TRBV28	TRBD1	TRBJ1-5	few	TGTGCCAGTACTGGGACAGGGAGGAGTAATCAGCCCCAGCATTTT	CASTGTGRSNQPQHF
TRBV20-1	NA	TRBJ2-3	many	TGCAGTGCTTCAAGGACTTTCACAGATACGCAGTATTTT	CSASRTFTDTQYF
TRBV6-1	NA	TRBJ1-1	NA	TGTGCCAGCAGTGAAGACGCGGGACTCTTGAACACTGAAGCTTTCTTT	CASSEDAGLLNTEAFF
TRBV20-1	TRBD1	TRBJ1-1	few	TGCAGTGTTCTACAGGGGGCAACTGAAGCTTTCTTT	CSVLQGATEAFF
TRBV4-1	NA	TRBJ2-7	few	TGCGCCAGCAGCCAAGATCTGCCATCCTACGAGCAGTACTTC	CASSQDLPSYEQYF
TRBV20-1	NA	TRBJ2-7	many	TGCAGTGCTAGAGATAGTGGGAGAGAAGGAACCTACGAGCAGTACTTC	CSARDSGREGTYEQYF
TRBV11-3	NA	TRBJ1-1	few	TGTGCCAGCAGCTTAGCAGGTCAGCCCGAAGCTTTCTTT	CASSLAGQPEAFF
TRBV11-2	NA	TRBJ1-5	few	TGTGCCAGCAGCTTAGCGGGTCTTGCCGGGCAGCCCCAGCATTTT	CASSLAGLAGQPQHF
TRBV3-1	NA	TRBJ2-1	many	TGTGCCAGCAGTCCCGGAGTCTTTGAGCAGTTCTTC	CASSPGVFEQFF
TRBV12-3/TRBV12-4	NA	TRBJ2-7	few	TGTGCCAGCAGGGCCTGGACTGAGTCCTCCTACGAGCAGTACTTC	CASRAWTESSYEQYF
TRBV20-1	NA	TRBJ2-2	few	TGCAGTGCTAGACACGCTTTTAGCGCCGGGGAGCTGTTTTTT	CSARHAFSAGELFF
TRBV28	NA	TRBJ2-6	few	TGTGCCAGCAGTCTTCAAATAGGCTCTGGGGCCAACGTCCTGACTTTC	CASSLQIGSGANVLTF
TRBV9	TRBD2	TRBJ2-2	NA	TGTGCCAGCTCCGGGACTAGCGGGACCGGGGAGCTGTTTTTT	CASSGTSGTGELFF
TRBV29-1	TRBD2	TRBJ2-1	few	TGCAGCGTCACTAGCGGGAGATTGGGCAATGAGCAGTTCTTC	CSVTSGRLGNEQFF
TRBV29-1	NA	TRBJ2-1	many	TGCAGCGTTGACCGGGGGAGGAATGCTGCTGAGCAGTTCTTC	CSVDRGRNAAEQFF
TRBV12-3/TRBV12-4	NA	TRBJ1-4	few	TGTGCCAGCAGCCTCCAGGGTTTTGAAAAACTGTTTTTT	CASSLQGFEKLFF
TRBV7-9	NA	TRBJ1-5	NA	TGTGCCAGCAGCCTCGAGAGTCCCAACCAGCCCCAGCATTTT	CASSLESPNQPQHF
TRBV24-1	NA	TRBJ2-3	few	TGTGCCACCAGCTTGGCGGCCCCAGATACGCAGTATTTT	CATSLAAPDTQYF
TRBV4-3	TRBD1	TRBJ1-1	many	TGCGCCAGCAGCCAAGTCCGACAGGGATGGACTGAAGCTTTCTTT	CASSQVRQGWTEAFF
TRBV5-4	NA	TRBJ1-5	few	TGTGCCAGCAGCGTGGGGGGCAGGGGCAATCAGCCCCAGCATTTT	CASSVGGRGNQPQHF
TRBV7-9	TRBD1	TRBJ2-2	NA	TGTGCCAGCAGCTCGCCGGGACAGGGGGATGCCGGGGAGCTGTTTTTT	CASSSPGQGDAGELFF
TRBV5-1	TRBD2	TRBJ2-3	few	TGCGCCAGCAGCACGGGGACTAGCGGGAGAGCCGTCACAGATACGCAGTATTTT	CASSTGTSGRAVTDTQYF
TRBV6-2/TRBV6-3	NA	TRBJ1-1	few	TGTGCCAGCAGTTCCCAGCTCGTGAACACTGAAGCTTTCTTT	CASSSQLVNTEAFF
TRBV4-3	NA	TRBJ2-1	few	TGCGCCAGCAGCCTAGCGTTGGAAAATGAGCAGTTCTTC	CASSLALENEQFF
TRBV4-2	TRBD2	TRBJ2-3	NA	TGTGCCAGCAGCCGCTCCGGGACTAGCGGAGATACGCAGTATTTT	CASSRSGTSGDTQYF
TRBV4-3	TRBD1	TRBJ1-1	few	TGCGCCAGCAGCCAAGGTTCCCCCGGGACAGTGAACACTGAAGCTTTCTTT	CASSQGSPGTVNTEAFF
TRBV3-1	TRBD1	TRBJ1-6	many	TGTGCCAGCAGCCCCGACAGGGGGAATTCACCCCTCCACTTT	CASSPDRGNSPLHF